This T cell receptor beta chain stems from a study of response to subunit inactivated influenza vaccine. Remarks on this clonotype: The antigen is undetermined.

The CDR3 runs to 18 residues. Looked up from germline, CDR1 is SGHRS and CDR2 is YFSETQ. V shed 4 bases, J shed 0 bases, and the junction held 11 bases outside the gene matches. TCRdb reanalysed the RT-PCR reads using MiXCR and keeps one entry per CDR3 protein. The table includes about 830,000 distinct CDR3 sequences, about a fifth detected once. Overall study results and limits: The authors offered the suggestion that each seasonal influenza vaccination recruits few new T cells.

Sequences were derived from PBMCs from blood, sampled approximately 5 days after vaccination. The TCR originated in a man aged 50 to 59 who received an inactivated influenza vaccine. The chain recombines TRBV5-1 with TRBJ2-3; 10 bases map to TRBD2. This CDR3 reads CASSPIFSLAGSTDTQYF. CDR3 sequence (DNA): TGCGCCAGCAGCCCTATATTTTCACTAGCGGGGAGCACAGATACGCAGTATTTT. Together with reference TRBV5-1 and TRBJ2-3, the CDR3 gives the full variable domain: KAGVTQTPRYLIKTRGQQVTLSCSPISGHRSVSWYQQTPGQGLQFLFEYFSETQRNKGNFPGRFSGRQFSNSRSEMNVSTLELGDSALYLCASSPIFSLAGSTDTQYFGPGTRLTVL.